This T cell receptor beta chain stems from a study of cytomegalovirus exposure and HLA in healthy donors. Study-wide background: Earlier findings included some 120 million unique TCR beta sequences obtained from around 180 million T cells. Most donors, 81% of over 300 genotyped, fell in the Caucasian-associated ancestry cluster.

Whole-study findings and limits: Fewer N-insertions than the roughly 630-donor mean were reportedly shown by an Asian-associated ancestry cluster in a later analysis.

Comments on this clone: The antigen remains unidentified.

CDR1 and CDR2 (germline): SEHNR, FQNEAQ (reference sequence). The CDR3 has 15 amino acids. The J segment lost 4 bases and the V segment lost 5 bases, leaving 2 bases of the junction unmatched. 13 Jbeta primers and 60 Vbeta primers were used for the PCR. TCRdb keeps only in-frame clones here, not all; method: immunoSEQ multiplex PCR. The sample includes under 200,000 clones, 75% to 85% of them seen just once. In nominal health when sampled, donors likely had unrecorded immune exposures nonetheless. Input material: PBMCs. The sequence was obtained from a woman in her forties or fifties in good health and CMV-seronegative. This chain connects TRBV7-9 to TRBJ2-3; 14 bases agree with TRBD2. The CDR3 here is CASSKTSGGADTQYF. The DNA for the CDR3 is TGTGCCAGCAGCAAGACTAGCGGGGGGGCAGATACGCAGTATTTT. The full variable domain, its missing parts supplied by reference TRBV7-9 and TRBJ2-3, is DTGVSQNPRHKITKRGQNVTFRCDPISEHNRLYWYRQTLGQGPEFLTYFQNEAQLEKSRLLSDRFSAERPKGSFSTLEIQRTEQGDSAMYLCASSKTSGGADTQYFGPGTRLTVL.